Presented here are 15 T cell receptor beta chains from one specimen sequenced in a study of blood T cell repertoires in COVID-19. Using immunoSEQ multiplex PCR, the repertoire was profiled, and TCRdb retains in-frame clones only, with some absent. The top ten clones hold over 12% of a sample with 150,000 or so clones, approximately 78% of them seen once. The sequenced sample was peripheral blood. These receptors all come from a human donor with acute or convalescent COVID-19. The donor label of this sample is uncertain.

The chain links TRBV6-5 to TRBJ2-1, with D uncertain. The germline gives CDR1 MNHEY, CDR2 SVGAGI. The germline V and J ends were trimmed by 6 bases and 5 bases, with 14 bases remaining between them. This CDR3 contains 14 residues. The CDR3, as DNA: TGTGCCAGCAGGTCTTTGGGCAGCCACAATGAGCAGTTCTTC. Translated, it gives CASRSLGSHNEQFF.

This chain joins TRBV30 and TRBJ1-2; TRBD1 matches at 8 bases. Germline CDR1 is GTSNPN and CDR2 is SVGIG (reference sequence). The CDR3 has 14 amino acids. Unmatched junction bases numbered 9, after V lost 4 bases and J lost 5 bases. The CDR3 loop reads CAWTKTGQVYGYTF. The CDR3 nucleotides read TGTGCCTGGACCAAAACGGGACAGGTATATGGCTACACCTTC.

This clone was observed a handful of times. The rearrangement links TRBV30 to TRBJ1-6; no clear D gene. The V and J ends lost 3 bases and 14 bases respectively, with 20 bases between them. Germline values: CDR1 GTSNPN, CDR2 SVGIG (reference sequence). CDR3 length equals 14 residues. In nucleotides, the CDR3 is TGTGCCTGGAGCCAACCGAGTGGGCTGCCTGCCCTCCACTTT. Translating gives CAWSQPSGLPALHF. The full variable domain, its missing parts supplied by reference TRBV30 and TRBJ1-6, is SQTIHQWPATLVQPVGSPLSLECTVEGTSNPNLYWYRQAAGRGLQLLFYSVGIGQISSEVPQNLSASRPQDRQFILSSKKLLLSDSGFYLCAWSQPSGLPALHFGNGTRLTVT.

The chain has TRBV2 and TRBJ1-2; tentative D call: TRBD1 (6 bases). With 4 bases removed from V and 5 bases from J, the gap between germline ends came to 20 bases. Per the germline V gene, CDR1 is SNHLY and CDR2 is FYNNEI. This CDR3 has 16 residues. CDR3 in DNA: TGTGCCAGCAGTGCTTTGACAGGCCGGGGGGCATATGGCTACACCTTC. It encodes CASSALTGRGAYGYTF.

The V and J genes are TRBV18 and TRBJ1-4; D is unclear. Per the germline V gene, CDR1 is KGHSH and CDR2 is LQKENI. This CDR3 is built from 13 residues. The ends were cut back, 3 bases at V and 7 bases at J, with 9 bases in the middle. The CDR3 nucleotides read TGTGCCAGCTCACCCAACAGTGGTGAAAAACTGTTTTTT. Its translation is CASSPNSGEKLFF.

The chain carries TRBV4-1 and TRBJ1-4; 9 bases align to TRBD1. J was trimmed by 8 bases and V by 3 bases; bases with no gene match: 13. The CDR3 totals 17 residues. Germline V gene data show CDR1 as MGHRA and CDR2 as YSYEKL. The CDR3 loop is CASSQGQGSPNGEKLFF. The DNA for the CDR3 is TGCGCCAGCAGCCAGGGACAGGGTTCCCCCAATGGGGAAAAACTGTTTTTT.

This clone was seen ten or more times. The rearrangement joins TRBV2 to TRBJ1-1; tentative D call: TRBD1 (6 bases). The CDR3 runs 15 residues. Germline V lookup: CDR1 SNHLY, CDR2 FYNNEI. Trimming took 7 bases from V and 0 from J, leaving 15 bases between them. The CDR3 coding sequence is TGTGCCAGCAATGCACAGGGTTCCGTGAACACTGAAGCTTTCTTT. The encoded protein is CASNAQGSVNTEAFF.

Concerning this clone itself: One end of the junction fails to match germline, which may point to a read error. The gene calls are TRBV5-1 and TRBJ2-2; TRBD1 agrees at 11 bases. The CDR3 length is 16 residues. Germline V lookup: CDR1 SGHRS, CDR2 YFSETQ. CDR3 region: CARSWGTGGNTGELFF. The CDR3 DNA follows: TGCGCCCGCAGCTGGGGGACAGGGGGGAACACCGGGGAGCTGTTTTTT.

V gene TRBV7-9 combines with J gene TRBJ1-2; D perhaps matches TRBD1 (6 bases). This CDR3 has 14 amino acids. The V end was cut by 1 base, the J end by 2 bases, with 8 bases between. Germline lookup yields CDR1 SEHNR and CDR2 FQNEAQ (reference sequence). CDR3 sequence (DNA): TGTGCCAGCAGCTTAGGACAGGTCAACTATGGCTACACCTTC. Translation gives CASSLGQVNYGYTF.

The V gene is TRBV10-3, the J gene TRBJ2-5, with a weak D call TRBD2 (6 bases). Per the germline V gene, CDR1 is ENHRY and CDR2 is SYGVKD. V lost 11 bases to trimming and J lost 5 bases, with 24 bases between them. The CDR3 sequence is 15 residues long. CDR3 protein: CASKGADYVEETQYF. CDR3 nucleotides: TGTGCCTCAAAGGGAGCGGACTATGTCGAGGAGACCCAGTACTTC.

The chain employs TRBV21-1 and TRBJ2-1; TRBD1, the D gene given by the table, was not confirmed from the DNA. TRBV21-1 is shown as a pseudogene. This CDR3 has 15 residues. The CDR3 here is CASSDPGGLYNEQFF. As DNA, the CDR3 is TGTGCCAGCAGCGACCCAGGGGGACTCTACAATGAGCAGTTCTTC.

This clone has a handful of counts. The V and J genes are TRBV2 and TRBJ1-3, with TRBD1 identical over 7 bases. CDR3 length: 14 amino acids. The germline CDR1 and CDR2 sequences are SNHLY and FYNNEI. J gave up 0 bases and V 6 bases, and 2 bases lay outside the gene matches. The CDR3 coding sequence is TGTGCCAGCAGGCGGACAGGCTCTGGAAACACCATATATTTT. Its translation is CASRRTGSGNTIYF.

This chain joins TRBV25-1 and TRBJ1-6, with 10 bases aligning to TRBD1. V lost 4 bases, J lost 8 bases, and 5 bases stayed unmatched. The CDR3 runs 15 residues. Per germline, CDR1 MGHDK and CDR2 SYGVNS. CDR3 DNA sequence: TGTGCCAGCAGTGGGAGACAGGGGGCGGATTCACCCCTCCACTTT. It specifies CASSGRQGADSPLHF.

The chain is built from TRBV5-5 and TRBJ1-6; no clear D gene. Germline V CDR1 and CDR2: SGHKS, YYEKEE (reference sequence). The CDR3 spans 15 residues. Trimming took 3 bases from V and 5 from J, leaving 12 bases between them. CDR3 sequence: CASSSDYTNNSPLHF. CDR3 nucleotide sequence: TGTGCCAGCAGCTCCGATTACACTAATAATTCACCCCTCCACTTT.

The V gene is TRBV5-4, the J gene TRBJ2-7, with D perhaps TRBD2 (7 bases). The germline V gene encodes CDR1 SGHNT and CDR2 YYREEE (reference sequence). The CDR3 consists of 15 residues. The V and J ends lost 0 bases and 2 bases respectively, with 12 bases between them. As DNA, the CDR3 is TGTGCCAGCAGCTTGGCCGAGGGGGGGACCTACGAGCAGTACTTC. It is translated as CASSLAEGGTYEQYF.